This TCR beta chain was documented in a study of beta chain features in type 1 diabetes. Findings of the study overall: All four CD4+ subsets of Type 1 diabetes patients contained TCRB CDR3s that were moderately but significantly shorter.

This clone showed up just a few times. Its antigen is as yet unknown. Isolated RNA was reverse transcribed in full, so expressed TCRB transcripts were sequenced. The repertoire was sequenced with immunoSEQ multiplex PCR; TCRdb's copy has only in-frame clones and lacks some. This table holds 300,000 to 450,000 clones, around 10% found once. Per germline, CDR1 SSHAT and CDR2 FNYEAQ (reference sequence). Deletions cut 5 bases from V and 5 bases from J, with 12 bases between. The CDR3 has 13 residues. The sample taken for sequencing was central memory CD4+ T cells from blood. The receptor was derived from a man aged 25-40 years with type 1 diabetes. The V and J genes are TRBV7-7 and TRBJ2-5, with a possible D match to TRBD2 (7 bases). CDR3: CASSTEGGETQYF. CDR3 bases: TGTGCCAGCAGCACAGAGGGGGGGGAGACCCAGTACTTC.